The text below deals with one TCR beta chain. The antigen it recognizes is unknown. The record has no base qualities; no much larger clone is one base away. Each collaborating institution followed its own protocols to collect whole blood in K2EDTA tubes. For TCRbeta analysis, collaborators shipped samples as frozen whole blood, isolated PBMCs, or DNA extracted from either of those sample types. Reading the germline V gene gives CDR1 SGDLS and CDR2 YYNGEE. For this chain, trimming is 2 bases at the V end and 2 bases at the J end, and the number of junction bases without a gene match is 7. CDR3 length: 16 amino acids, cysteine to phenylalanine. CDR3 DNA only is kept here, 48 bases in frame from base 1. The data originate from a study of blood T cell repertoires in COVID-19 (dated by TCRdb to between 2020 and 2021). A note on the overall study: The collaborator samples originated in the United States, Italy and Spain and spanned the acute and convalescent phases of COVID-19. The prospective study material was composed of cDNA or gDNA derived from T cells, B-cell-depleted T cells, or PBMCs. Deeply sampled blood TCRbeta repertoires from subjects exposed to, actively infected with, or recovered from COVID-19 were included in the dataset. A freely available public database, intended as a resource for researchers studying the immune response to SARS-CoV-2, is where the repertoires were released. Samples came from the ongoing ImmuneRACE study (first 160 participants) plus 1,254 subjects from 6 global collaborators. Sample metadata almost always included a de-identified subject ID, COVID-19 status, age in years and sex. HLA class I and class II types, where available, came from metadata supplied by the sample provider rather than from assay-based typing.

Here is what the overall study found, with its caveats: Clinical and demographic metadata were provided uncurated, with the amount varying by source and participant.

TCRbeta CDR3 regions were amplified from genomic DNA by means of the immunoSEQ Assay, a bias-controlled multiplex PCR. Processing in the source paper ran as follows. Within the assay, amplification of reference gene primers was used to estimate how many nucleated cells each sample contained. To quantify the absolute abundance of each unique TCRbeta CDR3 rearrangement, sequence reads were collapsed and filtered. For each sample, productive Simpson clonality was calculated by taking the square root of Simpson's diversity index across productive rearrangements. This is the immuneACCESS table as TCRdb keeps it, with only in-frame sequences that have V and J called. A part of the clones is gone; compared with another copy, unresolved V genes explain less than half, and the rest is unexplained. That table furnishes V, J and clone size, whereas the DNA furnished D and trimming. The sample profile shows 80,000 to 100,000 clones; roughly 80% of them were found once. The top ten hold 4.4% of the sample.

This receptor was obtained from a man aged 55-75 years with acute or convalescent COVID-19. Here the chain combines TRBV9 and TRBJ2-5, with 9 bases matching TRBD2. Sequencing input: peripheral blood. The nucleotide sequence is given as TGTGCCAGCAGCGTCGGGCTAGCGGGGACTCAAGAGACCCAGTACTTC. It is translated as CASSVGLAGTQETQYF.